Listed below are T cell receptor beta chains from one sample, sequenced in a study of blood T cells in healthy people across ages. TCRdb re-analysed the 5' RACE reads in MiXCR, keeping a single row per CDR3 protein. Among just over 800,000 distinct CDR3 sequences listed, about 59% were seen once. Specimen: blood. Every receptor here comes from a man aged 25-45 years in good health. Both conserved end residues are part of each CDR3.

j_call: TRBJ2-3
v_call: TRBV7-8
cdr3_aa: CASSLAVTSIGTDTQYF

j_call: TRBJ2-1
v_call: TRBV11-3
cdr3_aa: CASSHRSREQFF

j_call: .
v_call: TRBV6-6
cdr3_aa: CASSYPDRGNEQYF

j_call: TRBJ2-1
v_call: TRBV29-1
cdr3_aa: CSVADIGSYNEQFF

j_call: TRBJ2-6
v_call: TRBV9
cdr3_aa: CASSNRDSGANVLTF

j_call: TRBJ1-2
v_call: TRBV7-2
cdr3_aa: CASSWGWGGEGNGYTF

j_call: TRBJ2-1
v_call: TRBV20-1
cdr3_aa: CSARESGTSGGAYNEQFF

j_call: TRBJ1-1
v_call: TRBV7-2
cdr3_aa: CASSLGPVQNTEAFF

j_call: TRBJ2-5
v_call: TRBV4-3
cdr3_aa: CASSQDRFGEETQYF

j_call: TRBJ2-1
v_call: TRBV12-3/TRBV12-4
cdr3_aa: CASIPGGGAGNEQFF

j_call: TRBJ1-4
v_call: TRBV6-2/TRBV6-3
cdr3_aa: CASSQLQGTNEKLFF

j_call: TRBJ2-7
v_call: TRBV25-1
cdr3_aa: CASSERQFSYEQYF

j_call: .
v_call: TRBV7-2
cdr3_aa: CASSQGQGRYEQYF

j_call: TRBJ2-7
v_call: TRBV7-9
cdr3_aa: CASSPIQTYEQYF

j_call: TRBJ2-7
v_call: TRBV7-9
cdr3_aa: CASSPGGLGQGTYEQYF

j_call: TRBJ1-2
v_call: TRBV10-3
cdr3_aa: CAFWGSEDYGYTF

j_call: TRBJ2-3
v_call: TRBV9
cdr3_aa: CASSVVGGATTDTQYF

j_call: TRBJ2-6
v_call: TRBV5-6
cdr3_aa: CASSLGQVISSGANVLTF

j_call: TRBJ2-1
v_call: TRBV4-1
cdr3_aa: CASSQDGTSGGYNNEQFF

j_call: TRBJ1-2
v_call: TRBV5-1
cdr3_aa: CASSLSPLNYGYTF

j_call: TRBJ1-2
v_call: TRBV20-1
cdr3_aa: CSAYNNYGYTF

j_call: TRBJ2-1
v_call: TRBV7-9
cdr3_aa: CASSPGTSGFNEQFF

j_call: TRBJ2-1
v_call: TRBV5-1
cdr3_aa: CASSRTTGTPDNEQFF

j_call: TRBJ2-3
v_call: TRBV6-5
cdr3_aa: CASSYSRRGGPTDTQYF

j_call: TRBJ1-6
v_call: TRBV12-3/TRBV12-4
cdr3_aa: CASSLGGTYSPLHF

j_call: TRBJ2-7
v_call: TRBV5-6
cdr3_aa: CASSPTGVLSYEQYF

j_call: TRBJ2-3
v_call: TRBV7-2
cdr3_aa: CASSSTTWTDTQYF

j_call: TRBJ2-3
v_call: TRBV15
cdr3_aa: CATKLADVTDTQYF

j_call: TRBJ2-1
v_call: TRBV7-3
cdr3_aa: CASSLRLTTIEAPTSYNEQFF

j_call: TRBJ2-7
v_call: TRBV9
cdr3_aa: CASSGNRGVDEQYF

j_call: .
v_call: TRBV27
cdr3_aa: CASSFPGKHTYEQYF

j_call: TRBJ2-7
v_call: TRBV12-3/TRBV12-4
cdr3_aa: CASSVARDRVEVEQYF

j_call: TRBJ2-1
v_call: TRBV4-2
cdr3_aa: CASSQDLWVFNEQFF

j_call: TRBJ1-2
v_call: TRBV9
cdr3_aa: CASSVGGGYGYTF

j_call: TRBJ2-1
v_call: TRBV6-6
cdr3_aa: CASSYSGTGYHNEQFF

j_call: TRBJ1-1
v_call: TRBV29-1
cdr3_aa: CSVYTGTHTEAFF